This T cell receptor (beta chain) was captured in a study of T cells expressing NK-cell markers. As for the study in general: The authors derived TCR beta repertoires from sorted CD3+CD56+NKG2C+, CD3+CD56+NKG2C- and CD3+CD56-NKG2C+ T cells. Eight donors were sequenced, of whom seven were HCMV-seropositive, while the remaining one was HCMV-seronegative. Study-level points and caveats: Also leading the CD3+CD56-NKG2C+ fraction in several donors were these clonotypes.

TCRdb re-called the 5' RACE reads, yielding one record per CDR3 amino acid sequence without DNA. This sample's clone table lists some 440,000 distinct CDR3 sequences. For this clonotype: Antigen specificity is unknown.

The receptor was derived from a woman aged 45 to 65 in good health. The sequencing input was blood T cells: a sorted CD56 or NKG2C T cell subset, CD4+ or CD8+ T cells, or bulk PBMC T cells (not recorded which).

The CDR3 loop is CASSQRPSDQEQFF. The chain joins TRBV5-6 to TRBJ2-1; TCRdb reports TRBD2, a call that lacks DNA to check it against. The V gene's germline CDR1 is SGHDT and CDR2 YYEEEE. This CDR3 has 14 amino acids. Combining the CDR3 with reference TRBV5-6 and TRBJ2-1 gives the whole variable domain DAGVTQSPTHLIKTRGQQVTLRCSPKSGHDTVSWYQQALGQGPQFIFQYYEEEERQRGNFPDRFSGHQFPNYSSELNVNALLLGDSALYLCASSQRPSDQEQFFGPGTRLTVL.